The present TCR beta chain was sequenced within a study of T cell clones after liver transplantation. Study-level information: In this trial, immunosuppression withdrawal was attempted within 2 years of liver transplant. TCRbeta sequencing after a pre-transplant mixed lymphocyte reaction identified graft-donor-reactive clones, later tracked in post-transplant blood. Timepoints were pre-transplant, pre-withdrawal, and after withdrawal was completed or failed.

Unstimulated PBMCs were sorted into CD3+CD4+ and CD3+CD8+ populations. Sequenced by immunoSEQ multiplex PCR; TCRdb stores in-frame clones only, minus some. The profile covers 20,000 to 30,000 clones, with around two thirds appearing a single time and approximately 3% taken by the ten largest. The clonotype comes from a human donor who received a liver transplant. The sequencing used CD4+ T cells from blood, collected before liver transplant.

CDR3 nucleotides: TGTGCCAGCAGTTACTCTCCGTCGCCGAACACCGGGGAGCTGTTTTTT. It specifies CASSYSPSPNTGELFF. The chain couples TRBV6-5 to TRBJ2-2; unclear D gene. Trimming took off 0 bases at V and 0 bases at J, with 8 bases between the two ends. The CDR3 runs to 16 residues. Germline V gene data show CDR1 as MNHEY and CDR2 as SVGAGI.